Listed below are T cell receptor beta chains from one sample, sequenced in a study of graft-versus-host responses after intestinal transplantation. The protocol was immunoSEQ multiplex PCR, while the TCRdb copy is restricted to in-frame clones and leaves out a portion. The table includes 45,000 or so clones, roughly 91% detected once. Sample: PBMCs, taken 524 days after transplant. These receptors were collected from a human patient who received an intestinal transplant, so some T cells may come from the graft donor. The CDR3 runs from the conserved cysteine through the conserved F or W. D genes are given only for firm matches. Clone size is shown for a subset of rows, as once, few, many or a class of expanded clone.

-	TRBV28	once	TRBJ1-5	CASSLLPGTSNQPQHF	TGTGCCAGCAGCCTTCTCCCCGGGACAAGCAATCAGCCCCAGCATTTT
-	TRBV18	-	TRBJ2-5	CASSPMGGFRETQYF	TGTGCCAGCTCACCAATGGGCGGATTTCGGGAGACCCAGTACTTC
TRBD1	TRBV28	once	TRBJ1-4	CASSLPGQGNEKLFF	TGTGCCAGCAGTTTGCCGGGACAGGGTAATGAAAAACTGTTTTTT
TRBD1	TRBV10-3	-	TRBJ2-1	CAIRGDRPGYEQFF	TGTGCCATCAGGGGGGACAGGCCGGGATATGAGCAGTTCTTC
-	TRBV9	-	TRBJ2-1	CASSVGGTLSYNEQFF	TGTGCCAGCAGCGTAGGAGGAACACTCTCCTACAATGAGCAGTTCTTC
TRBD2	TRBV5-1	-	TRBJ2-1	CASSLVGGSPYNEQFF	TGCGCCAGCAGCTTGGTTGGCGGGAGCCCCTACAATGAGCAGTTCTTC
-	TRBV5-3	-	TRBJ1-3	CARSTSGVSSGNTIYF	TGTGCCAGAAGCACGTCAGGGGTAAGCTCTGGAAACACCATATATTTT
-	TRBV6-1	-	TRBJ2-7	CASSTGFSYEQYF	TGTGCCAGCAGTACAGGGTTCTCCTACGAGCAGTACTTC
-	TRBV9	-	TRBJ2-3	CASSVSGSTDTQYF	TGTGCCAGCAGCGTTAGCGGTAGCACAGATACGCAGTATTTT
-	TRBV4-1	-	TRBJ2-5	CASSSKGGSGETQYF	TGCGCCAGCAGTTCGAAGGGGGGATCGGGGGAGACCCAGTACTTC
TRBD1	TRBV9	-	TRBJ2-2	CASSVARGGQGEYWPGELFF	TGTGCCAGCAGCGTAGCGAGGGGAGGACAGGGGGAATATTGGCCCGGGGAGCTGTTTTTT
-	TRBV28	once	TRBJ2-7	CASRNSRGPPEQYF	TGTGCCAGCAGGAATTCCCGGGGACCCCCCGAGCAGTACTTC
-	TRBV11-2	-	TRBJ2-5	CASSLMVAEETQYF	TGTGCCAGCAGCTTAATGGTAGCGGAAGAGACCCAGTACTTC
TRBD1	TRBV7-9	-	TRBJ2-3	CASSLEGGKTDTQYF	TGTGCCAGCAGCTTAGAAGGGGGCAAGACAGATACGCAGTATTTT
TRBD1	TRBV5-1	-	TRBJ1-3	CASSWTGGNGNTIYF	TGCGCCAGCAGCTGGACAGGGGGCAATGGAAACACCATATATTTT
-	TRBV4-3	-	TRBJ2-1	CASSQQVAGYNEQFF	TGCGCCAGCAGCCAACAGGTCGCGGGTTACAATGAGCAGTTCTTC
TRBD2	TRBV18	-	TRBJ2-5	CASSPLGLAGPQETQYF	TGTGCCAGCTCACCACTCGGACTAGCGGGACCTCAAGAGACCCAGTACTTC
-	TRBV29-1	-	TRBJ1-1	CSVETFGKAFF	TGCAGCGTTGAAACCTTCGGCAAGGCTTTCTTT
TRBD2	TRBV30	-	TRBJ2-1	CAWSVDGRGYNEQFF	TGTGCCTGGAGTGTAGACGGGAGGGGCTACAATGAGCAGTTCTTC
TRBD1	TRBV19	-	TRBJ1-5	CASEPGQGLFKPQHF	TGTGCCAGCGAGCCGGGACAGGGATTATTCAAGCCCCAGCATTTT
-	TRBV5-4	-	TRBJ2-7	CASSSGTAYEQYF	TGTGCCAGCAGCTCCGGGACTGCCTACGAGCAGTACTTC
TRBD1	TRBV5-1	-	TRBJ2-5	CASSFNRGWETQYF	TGCGCCAGCAGCTTTAACAGGGGCTGGGAGACCCAGTACTTC
TRBD1	TRBV19	-	TRBJ2-5	CASKGQGHQETQYF	TGTGCCAGTAAAGGACAGGGCCACCAAGAGACCCAGTACTTC
-	TRBV4-3	-	TRBJ2-3	CASSPSNTDTQYF	TGCGCCAGCAGCCCCTCGAACACAGATACGCAGTATTTT
-	TRBV7-2	-	TRBJ2-7	CASSLVANEQYF	TGTGCCAGCAGCTTAGTGGCCAACGAGCAGTACTTC
-	TRBV6-6	-	TRBJ2-7	CASSYVARSYEQYF	TGTGCCAGCAGTTACGTTGCCAGGTCCTACGAGCAGTACTTC
-	TRBV9	-	TRBJ1-1	CASSAGQRSGEAFF	TGTGCCAGCAGTGCGGGACAAAGGTCGGGAGAAGCTTTCTTT
TRBD1	TRBV7-9	-	TRBJ1-4	CASSLARTGGDEKLFF	TGTGCCAGCAGCTTAGCCCGGACAGGGGGGGATGAAAAACTGTTTTTT
TRBD1	TRBV27	-	TRBJ1-2	CASSLGQGAGGYTF	TGTGCCAGCAGTTTGGGACAGGGGGCAGGTGGCTACACCTTC
-	TRBV15	-	TRBJ1-5	CATSTKSNQPQHF	TGTGCCACCAGCACGAAGAGCAATCAGCCCCAGCATTTT
-	TRBV5-4	-	TRBJ2-1	CASSSRPYNEQFF	TGTGCCAGCAGCTCTCGGCCGTACAATGAGCAGTTCTTC
-	TRBV19	-	TRBJ1-1	CASSIWGPVGTEAFF	TGTGCCAGTAGTATATGGGGACCGGTGGGAACTGAAGCTTTCTTT
-	TRBV7-6	-	TRBJ2-5	CASNLNRGETQYF	TGTGCCAGCAACTTGAACCGGGGGGAGACCCAGTACTTC
-	TRBV19	-	TRBJ2-3	CASSISGVSTDTQYF	TGTGCCAGTAGTATAAGTGGGGTTAGCACAGATACGCAGTATTTT
TRBD2	TRBV19	-	TRBJ2-7	CASRAAGGTYEQYF	TGTGCCAGTAGAGCAGCGGGAGGGACCTACGAGCAGTACTTC
TRBD1	TRBV6-5	-	TRBJ1-1	CASSYVTGGGNTEAFF	TGTGCCAGCAGTTACGTGACAGGGGGCGGAAACACTGAAGCTTTCTTT
-	TRBV6-4	few	TRBJ2-1	CASSDSGGRHNEQFF	TGTGCCAGCAGTGACTCTGGCGGCCGTCACAATGAGCAGTTCTTC
-	TRBV9	-	TRBJ2-5	CASSVRGLETQYF	TGTGCCAGCAGCGTTCGGGGACTAGAGACCCAGTACTTC
TRBD2	TRBV5-1	once	TRBJ2-5	CASSLVRLAGGGEETQYF	TGCGCCAGCAGCTTGGTACGACTAGCGGGAGGGGGAGAAGAGACCCAGTACTTC
-	TRBV5-4	-	TRBJ2-3	CASSLVGGRTDTQYF	TGTGCCAGCAGCTTGGTGGGCGGTCGCACAGATACGCAGTATTTT
TRBD1	TRBV18	-	TRBJ1-2	CASSQDSRGRRNYGYTF	TGTGCCAGCTCGCAAGACAGCAGGGGGAGAAGGAACTATGGCTACACCTTC
TRBD2	TRBV7-2	few	TRBJ2-3	CASRIAGGPGTQYF	TGTGCCAGCAGAATAGCGGGAGGGCCGGGTACGCAGTATTTT
-	TRBV6-5	-	TRBJ2-7	CASSYSMGSSYEQYF	TGTGCCAGCAGTTACTCGATGGGGAGCTCCTACGAGCAGTACTTC
TRBD1	TRBV10-3	-	TRBJ1-2	CAISLEGQVYGYTF	TGTGCCATCAGCCTTGAAGGACAGGTCTATGGCTACACCTTC
-	TRBV9	few	TRBJ2-7	CASSVGGFDEQYF	TGTGCCAGCAGCGTAGGAGGGTTCGACGAGCAGTACTTC
-	TRBV7-2	-	TRBJ2-7	CASSPRSWESSYEQYF	TGTGCCAGCAGCCCGCGGTCGTGGGAAAGCTCCTACGAGCAGTACTTC
TRBD1	TRBV19	-	TRBJ2-5	CASSIQGAQETQYF	TGTGCCAGTAGTATACAGGGGGCCCAAGAGACCCAGTACTTC
-	TRBV7-8	-	TRBJ2-7	CASSSGLLSYEQYF	TGTGCCAGCAGCTCAGGTCTCCTTTCCTACGAGCAGTACTTC
-	TRBV4-3	-	TRBJ1-1	CASSQDAPLGEAFF	TGCGCCAGCAGCCAAGATGCACCTCTCGGGGAAGCTTTCTTT
TRBD2	TRBV7-6	-	TRBJ2-7	CASSGTSGGYEQYF	TGTGCCAGCAGCGGGACTAGCGGGGGTTACGAGCAGTACTTC
TRBD1	TRBV7-2	-	TRBJ2-1	CASSSDSGTANNEQFF	TGTGCCAGCAGCTCAGATTCCGGGACAGCTAACAATGAGCAGTTCTTC
TRBD2	TRBV5-1	-	TRBJ2-3	CASSFREGSTDTQYF	TGCGCCAGCAGCTTCAGGGAGGGTAGCACAGATACGCAGTATTTT
-	TRBV7-8	-	TRBJ2-5	CASVWDWGETQYF	TGTGCCAGCGTATGGGACTGGGGGGAGACCCAGTACTTC